This TCR beta chain was observed in a study of CD8+CD57+ T cells in acquired aplastic anemia. Overall study: Sorting CD4+ and CD8+ cells gave DNA averaging about 3.2 ug. Reads per healthy sample averaged about 9.8 million (CD4+) and under 13 million (CD8+).

Notes on the study in general: Overlapping CD8+ CDR3 repertoires of patients and controls contained 25 to 35 shared sequences. Patients and controls were not found to differ significantly in CD8+ Simpson's diversity.

A remark on this clonotype: What it recognizes is unknown. One end of the junction does not line up with germline, which may come from a read error.

The CDR3 contains 15 residues. Germline CDR1 is LNHNV and CDR2 is YYDKDF (reference sequence). Using genomic DNA as the template, TCR beta VDJ and CDR3 profiling was carried out. TCRdb analysed the reads with MiXCR anew, one entry per CDR3 protein. The sample has roughly 130,000 distinct CDR3 sequences, 48% seen once. Sequencing was performed on sorted CD4+, CD8+, or CD8+CD57+ T cells (not recorded which) from PBMCs. The gene calls are TRBV15 and TRBJ2-7; no clear D. This sequence originates from a human donor in good health, serving as a control. The CDR3 is CQQRIVSSGPKGQYF. Here the CDR3 DNA reads TGCCAGCAGCGTATAGTGTCTAGTGGGCCTAAAGGGCAGTACTTC.